A single sample is the source of the 3 T cell receptor beta chains below, sequenced in a study of beta chain features in type 1 diabetes. cDNA synthesis used the whole RNA isolate, giving expressed TCRB sequences. Assay used: immunoSEQ multiplex PCR; TCRdb lists only in-frame clones, some missing. The top ten hold approximately 0.035% of the sample, which has 400,000 to 500,000 clones, approximately 15% seen once. Sequencing input: naive CD4+ T cells from blood. The receptors shown here come from a man aged 30-40 years in good health.

This clone has a handful of counts. The chain links TRBV4-1 to TRBJ2-6, with D possibly TRBD1 on 6 matching bases. CDR3 length equals 15 residues. Germline-derived CDR1 and CDR2 are MGHRA and YSYEKL. V lost 8 bases, J lost 1 base, and 12 bases lay in between. CDR3: CASGLGGSGANVLTF. The CDR3 DNA sequence: TGCGCCAGCGGCCTAGGGGGTTCTGGGGCCAACGTCCTGACTTTC.

The rearrangement joins TRBV7-2 to TRBJ2-2, with unresolved D. The CDR3 has 16 residues. V lost 5 bases to trimming and J lost 0 bases, with 13 bases between them. Germline V gives CDR1 SGHTA, CDR2 FQGNSA. This CDR3 reads CASSDARQANTGELFF. Here the CDR3 DNA reads TGTGCCAGCAGCGATGCTAGGCAAGCGAACACCGGGGAGCTGTTTTTT.

A word on this clone: The same CDR3 also results from other DNA sequences found in this sample. CDR3 protein: CASSSNQPQHF. In DNA form, the CDR3 reads TGTGCCAGCAGTAGCAATCAGCCCCAGCATTTT. The chain couples TRBV6-6 to TRBJ1-5, with D uncertain. This CDR3 is built from 11 residues. The V end lost 5 bases, the J end lost 1 base, and 0 bases lay between the germline ends. CDR1 is MNHNY, CDR2 SVGAGI, per germline (reference sequence).